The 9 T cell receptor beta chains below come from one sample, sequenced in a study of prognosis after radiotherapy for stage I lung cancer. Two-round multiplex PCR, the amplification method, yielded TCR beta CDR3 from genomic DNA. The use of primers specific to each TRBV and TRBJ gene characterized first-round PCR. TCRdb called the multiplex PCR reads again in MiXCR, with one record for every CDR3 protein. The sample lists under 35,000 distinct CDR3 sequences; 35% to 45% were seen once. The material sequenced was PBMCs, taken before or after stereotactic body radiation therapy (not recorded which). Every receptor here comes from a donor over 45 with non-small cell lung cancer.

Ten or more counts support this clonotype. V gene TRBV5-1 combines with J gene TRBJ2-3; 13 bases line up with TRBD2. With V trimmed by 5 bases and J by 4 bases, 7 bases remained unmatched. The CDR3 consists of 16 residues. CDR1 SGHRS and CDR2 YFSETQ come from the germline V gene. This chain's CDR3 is CASSFGLAGEADTQYF. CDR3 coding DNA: TGCGCCAGCAGTTTCGGACTAGCGGGAGAAGCAGATACGCAGTATTTT.

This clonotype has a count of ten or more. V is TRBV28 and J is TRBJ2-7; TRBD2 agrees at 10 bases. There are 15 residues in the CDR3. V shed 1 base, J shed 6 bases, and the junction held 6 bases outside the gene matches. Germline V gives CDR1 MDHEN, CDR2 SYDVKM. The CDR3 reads CASSLFTSGTSEQYF. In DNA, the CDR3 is TGTGCCAGCAGTTTATTCACTAGCGGGACGAGCGAGCAGTACTTC.

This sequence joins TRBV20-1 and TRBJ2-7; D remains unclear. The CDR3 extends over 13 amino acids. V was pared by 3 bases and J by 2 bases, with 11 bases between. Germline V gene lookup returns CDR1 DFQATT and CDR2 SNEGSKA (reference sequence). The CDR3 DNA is TGCAGTGCTAGTTCTATTGCCCCCTACGAGCAGTACTTC. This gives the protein CSASSIAPYEQYF.

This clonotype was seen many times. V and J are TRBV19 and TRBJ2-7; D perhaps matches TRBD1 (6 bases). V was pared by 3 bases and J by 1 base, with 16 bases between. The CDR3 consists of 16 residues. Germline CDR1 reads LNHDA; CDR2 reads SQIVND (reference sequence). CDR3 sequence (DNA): TGTGCCAGTAGTATGTCGGCCGGGACACCTTCCTACGAGCAGTACTTC. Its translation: CASSMSAGTPSYEQYF.

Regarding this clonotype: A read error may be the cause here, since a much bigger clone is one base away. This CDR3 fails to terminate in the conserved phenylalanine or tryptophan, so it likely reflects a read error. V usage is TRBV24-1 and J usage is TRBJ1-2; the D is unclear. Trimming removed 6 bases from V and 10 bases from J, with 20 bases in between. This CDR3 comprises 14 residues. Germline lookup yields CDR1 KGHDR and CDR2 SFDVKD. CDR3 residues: CATSSGWWKESYTL. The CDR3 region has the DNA TGTGCCACCAGTAGTGGTTGGTGGAAAGAGTCCTACACCCTC.

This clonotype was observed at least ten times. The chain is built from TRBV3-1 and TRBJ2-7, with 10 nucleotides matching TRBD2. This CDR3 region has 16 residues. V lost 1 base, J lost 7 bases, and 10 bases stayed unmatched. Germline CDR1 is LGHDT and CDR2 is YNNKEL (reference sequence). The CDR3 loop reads CASSQAGTSGKWEQYF. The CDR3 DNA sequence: TGTGCCAGCAGCCAAGCAGGTACTAGCGGGAAGTGGGAGCAGTACTTC.

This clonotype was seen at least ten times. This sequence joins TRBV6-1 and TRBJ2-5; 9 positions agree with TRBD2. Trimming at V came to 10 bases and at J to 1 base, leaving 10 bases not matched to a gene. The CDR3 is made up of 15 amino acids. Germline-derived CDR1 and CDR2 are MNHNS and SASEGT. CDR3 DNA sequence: TGTGCCAACGCTGTGGCGGGAGGGCCCCAAGAGACCCAGTACTTC. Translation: CANAVAGGPQETQYF.

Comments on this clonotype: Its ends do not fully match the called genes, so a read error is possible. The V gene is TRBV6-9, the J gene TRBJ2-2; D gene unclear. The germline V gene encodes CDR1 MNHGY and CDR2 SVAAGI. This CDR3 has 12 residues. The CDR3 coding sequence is TGTTCCAGCAGTTGTCAACCCGGGGAGCTGTTTTTT. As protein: CSSSCQPGELFF.

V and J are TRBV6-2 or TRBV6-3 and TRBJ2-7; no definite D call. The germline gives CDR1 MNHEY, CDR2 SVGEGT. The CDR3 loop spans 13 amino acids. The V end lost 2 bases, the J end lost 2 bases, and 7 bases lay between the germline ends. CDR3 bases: TGTGCCAGCAGTTACCTGGGGACCTACGAGCAGTACTTC. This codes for CASSYLGTYEQYF.